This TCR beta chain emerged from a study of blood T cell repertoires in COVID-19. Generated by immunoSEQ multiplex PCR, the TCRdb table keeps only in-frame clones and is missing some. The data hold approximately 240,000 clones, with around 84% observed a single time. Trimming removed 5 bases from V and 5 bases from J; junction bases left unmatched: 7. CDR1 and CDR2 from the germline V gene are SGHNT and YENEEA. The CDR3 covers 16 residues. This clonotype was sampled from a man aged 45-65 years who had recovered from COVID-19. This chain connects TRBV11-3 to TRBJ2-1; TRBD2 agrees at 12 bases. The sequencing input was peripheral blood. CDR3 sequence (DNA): TGTGCCAGCAGCCCGCGGACTAGCGGGGCCCACAATGAGCAGTTCTTC. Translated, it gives CASSPRTSGAHNEQFF.